The rows below give T cell receptor beta chains drawn from one sample of a study of tissue T cells after allogeneic stem cell transplantation. Repertoires were generated with immunoSEQ multiplex PCR, while TCRdb's copy carries only in-frame clones and drops some. The sample holds about 26,000 clones, roughly nine tenths seen once. Sequenced here: blood, sampled before transplantation. Source of these receptors: a male donor aged 60 or older who later had graft-versus-host disease after an allogeneic stem cell transplant. Each CDR3 is given with its conserved first and last residue. The D gene is left open where the match is weak. Some rows have no size entry. The others give once, few or many, or a class for an expanded clone.

abundance | j_gene | d_gene | v_gene | CDR3aa | CDR3nt
- | TRBJ2-7 | - | TRBV19 | CATQGYEQYF | TGTGCCACTCAGGGGTACGAGCAGTACTTC
few | TRBJ1-3 | - | TRBV5-1 | CASSLASGPGNTIYF | TGCGCCAGCAGCTTGGCCAGTGGGCCTGGAAACACCATATATTTT
- | TRBJ2-1 | TRBD2 | TRBV9 | CASSEGLNNEQFF | TGTGCCAGCAGCGAGGGACTAAACAATGAGCAGTTCTTC
- | TRBJ2-3 | TRBD2 | TRBV6-2/TRBV6-3 | CASRYAGLAETTDTQYF | TGTGCCAGCAGGTACGCAGGGCTAGCGGAGACCACAGATACGCAGTATTTT
few | TRBJ2-7 | - | TRBV27 | CASSPSSQGQDEQYF | TGTGCCAGCAGCCCTTCTTCGCAGGGTCAGGACGAGCAGTACTTC
- | TRBJ2-3 | - | TRBV7-8 | CASSRGPEDTQYF | TGTGCCAGCAGCCGGGGGCCCGAAGATACGCAGTATTTT
- | TRBJ1-2 | TRBD1 | TRBV3-1/TRBV3-2 | CASSQASQGNYGYTF | TGTGCCAGCAGCCAAGCGTCACAGGGGAACTATGGCTACACCTTC
once | TRBJ1-2 | TRBD1 | TRBV18 | CASSPLGQGTGGYTF | TGTGCCAGCTCACCACTCGGACAGGGAACGGGAGGCTACACCTTC
- | TRBJ2-5 | TRBD1 | TRBV2 | CASSEGYPTGSQYF | TGTGCCAGCAGTGAGGGCTACCCGACAGGGTCCCAGTACTTC
- | TRBJ1-5 | - | TRBV7-2 | CASSPRRRTDPILEPQHF | TGTGCCAGCAGCCCGCGCCGTCGGACAGACCCTATATTAGAGCCCCAGCATTTT
- | TRBJ2-3 | TRBD1 | TRBV19 | CASHRTGGYTDTQYF | TGTGCCAGTCATAGGACAGGGGGCTATACAGATACGCAGTATTTT
few | TRBJ2-3 | - | TRBV18 | CASSPPGVYGDTQYF | TGTGCCAGCTCACCACCAGGGGTCTACGGAGATACGCAGTATTTT
- | TRBJ2-3 | TRBD2 | TRBV4-1 | CASSQESRTGGFASTDTQYF | TGCGCCAGCAGCCAAGAGTCCCGGACGGGGGGATTTGCTAGCACAGATACGCAGTATTTT
- | TRBJ2-1 | - | TRBV5-1 | CASSLEPAVNNEQFF | TGCGCCAGCAGCTTGGAACCAGCGGTCAACAATGAGCAGTTCTTC
- | TRBJ1-1 | - | TRBV5-1 | CASSLGADTMNTEAFF | TGCGCCAGCAGCTTGGGGGCGGACACCATGAACACTGAAGCTTTCTTT